A single sample gave rise to the 8 T cell receptor beta chains below, sequenced in a study of OX40 agonist ivuxolimab in advanced cancers. Libraries were constructed by the immunoSEQ multiplex PCR assay. The clones in this table, taken by TCRdb from immuneACCESS, are in-frame only. Not every clone is retained; where verified, under half of the shortfall comes from an unresolved V gene, and the cause of the rest is unknown. Present in this sample are approximately 57,000 clones, 65% to 85% of which were seen just once. The top ten clones comprise approximately 3% of the sample. Material: CD4+ or CD8+ T cells sorted from blood, obtained in a trial of the OX40 agonist ivuxolimab. The receptors originated from an adult with an advanced solid tumor such as melanoma, head and neck, liver or kidney cancer.

V gene TRBV11-1 combines with J gene TRBJ2-7; perhaps TRBD1 as D (6 bases). CDR3 length: 13 residues. V was shortened by 5 bases and J by 2 bases, with 10 bases between the two germline ends. From germline, CDR1 is SGHAT and CDR2 FQDESV (reference sequence). The DNA for the CDR3 is TGTGCCAGCAGCCGGGACACCCCCTACGAGCAGTACTTC. It codes for CASSRDTPYEQYF.

This clone showed up just a few times. The chain employs TRBV20-1 and TRBJ1-1; no firm D call. CDR1 is DFQATT and CDR2 is SNEGSKA in the germline V gene (reference sequence). The CDR3 loop spans 11 amino acids. V lost 5 bases and J lost 8, with 12 bases in between. The CDR3 sequence is CSALVDWEAFF. The CDR3, as DNA: TGCAGTGCTCTCGTCGACTGGGAAGCTTTCTTT.

CDR3 coding DNA: TGCGCCAGCAGCCAGACAGGGACTAGCGACACCGGGGAGCTGTTTTTT. It specifies CASSQTGTSDTGELFF. The chain joins TRBV4-1 to TRBJ2-2, with 10 bases matching TRBD2. Germline lookup yields CDR1 MGHRA and CDR2 YSYEKL. J gave up 3 bases and V 3 bases, and 4 bases lay outside the gene matches. The CDR3 covers 16 residues.

The genes are TRBV30 and TRBJ2-1, with D perhaps matching TRBD1 (5 bases). CDR1 and CDR2 from the germline V gene are GTSNPN and SVGIG (reference sequence). The CDR3 extends over 12 amino acids. V was shortened by 3 bases and J by 12 bases, with 15 bases between the two germline ends. The CDR3 DNA follows: TGTGCCTGGAGCCCGGGTAGCCAGGGGCAGTTCTTC. Its translation: CAWSPGSQGQFF.

The V call is TRBV11-2, the J call TRBJ1-3; 7 bases are shared with TRBD1. V was pared by 4 bases and J by 0 bases, with 9 bases of the junction left unmatched. The CDR3 is 17 amino acids. Germline V lookup: CDR1 SGHAT, CDR2 FQNNGV. The CDR3 loop is CASSWTGTALSGNTIYF. CDR3 bases: TGTGCCAGCAGCTGGACCGGGACAGCTCTCTCTGGAAACACCATATATTTT.

The gene calls are TRBV6-5 and TRBJ1-2; D is undetermined. V dropped 2 bases and J dropped 3 bases, with 7 bases sitting between them. CDR1 and CDR2 (germline): MNHEY, SVGAGI. The CDR3 spans 13 residues. The DNA of the CDR3 is TGTGCCAGCAGTTACATCCCAGACTATGGCTACACCTTC. Translating gives CASSYIPDYGYTF.

This sequence joins TRBV15 and TRBJ1-2, with D perhaps TRBD1 (5 bases). Per germline, CDR1 LNHNV and CDR2 YYDKDF (reference sequence). The CDR3 covers 14 residues. V lost 5 bases, J lost 5 bases, and 15 bases lay in between. The DNA for the CDR3 is TGTGCCACCAGCGGCAGGGAGTTCTCGTATGGCTACACCTTC. Translation gives CATSGREFSYGYTF. Full variable domain (missing parts from reference TRBV15 and TRBJ1-2): DAMVIQNPRYQVTQFGKPVTLSCSQTLNHNVMYWYQQKSSQAPKLLFHYYDKDFNNEADTPDNFQSRRPNTSFCFLDIRSPGLGDTAMYLCATSGREFSYGYTFGSGTRLTVV.

The chain couples TRBV7-3 to TRBJ1-1; D gene unclear. Germline CDR1 reads SGHTA; CDR2 reads FQGTGA. The CDR3 runs to 13 residues. Trimming stripped 5 bases from V and 3 bases from J, with 10 bases between. The CDR3 DNA is TGTGCCAGCAGCGAAGGACGGGACACTGAAGCTTTCTTT. Its translation: CASSEGRDTEAFF.